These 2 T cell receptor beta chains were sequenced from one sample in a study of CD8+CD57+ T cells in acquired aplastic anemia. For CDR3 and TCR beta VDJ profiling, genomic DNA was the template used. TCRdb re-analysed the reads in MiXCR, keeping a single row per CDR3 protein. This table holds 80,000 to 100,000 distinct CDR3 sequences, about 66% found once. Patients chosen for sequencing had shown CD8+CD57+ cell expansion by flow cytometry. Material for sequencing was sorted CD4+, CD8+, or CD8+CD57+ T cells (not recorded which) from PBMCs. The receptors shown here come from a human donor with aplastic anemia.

The CDR3 spells CASSLDATPYNEQFF. For the CDR3, the DNA is TGTGCCAGCAGTTTAGACGCGACCCCATACAATGAGCAGTTCTTC. The rearrangement joins TRBV12-3 or TRBV12-4 to TRBJ2-1; D not resolved. V dropped 1 base and J dropped 4 bases, with 11 bases sitting between them. There are 15 residues in the CDR3.

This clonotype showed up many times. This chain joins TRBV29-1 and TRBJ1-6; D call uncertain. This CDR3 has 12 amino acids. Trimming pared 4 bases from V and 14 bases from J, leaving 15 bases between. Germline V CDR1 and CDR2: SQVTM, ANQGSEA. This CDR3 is CSVVSPPGTLHF. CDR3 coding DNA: TGCAGCGTTGTATCTCCCCCAGGAACCCTCCACTTT.